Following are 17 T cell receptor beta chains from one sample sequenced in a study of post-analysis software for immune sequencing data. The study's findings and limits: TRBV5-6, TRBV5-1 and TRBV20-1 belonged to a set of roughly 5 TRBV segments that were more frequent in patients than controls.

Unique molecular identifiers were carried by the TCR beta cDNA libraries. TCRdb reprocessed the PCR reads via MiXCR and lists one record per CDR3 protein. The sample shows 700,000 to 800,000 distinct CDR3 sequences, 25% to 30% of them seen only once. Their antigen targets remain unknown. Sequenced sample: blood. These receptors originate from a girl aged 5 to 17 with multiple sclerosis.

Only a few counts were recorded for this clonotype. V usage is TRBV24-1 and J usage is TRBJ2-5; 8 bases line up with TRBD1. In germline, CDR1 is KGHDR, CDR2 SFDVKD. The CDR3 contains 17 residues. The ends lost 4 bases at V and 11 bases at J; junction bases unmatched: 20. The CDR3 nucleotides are TGTGCCACCAGTGACCGTGCAGCAGGACAGGGCCGTAATGAGCAGTACTTC. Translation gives CATSDRAAGQGRNEQYF.

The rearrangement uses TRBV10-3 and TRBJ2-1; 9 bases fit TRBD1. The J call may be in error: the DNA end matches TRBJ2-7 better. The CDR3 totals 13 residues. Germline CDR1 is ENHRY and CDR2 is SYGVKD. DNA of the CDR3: TGTGCCACCGACGGGACAGGGTTCGGCGAGCAGTACTTC. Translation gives CATDGTGFGEQYF.

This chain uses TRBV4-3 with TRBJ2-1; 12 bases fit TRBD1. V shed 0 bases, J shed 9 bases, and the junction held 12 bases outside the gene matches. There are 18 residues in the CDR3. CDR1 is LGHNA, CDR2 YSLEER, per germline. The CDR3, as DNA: TGCGCCAGCAGCCAAGACAACGTAGGGGACAGGGGGCCATTTGAGCAGTTCTTC. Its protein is CASSQDNVGDRGPFEQFF.

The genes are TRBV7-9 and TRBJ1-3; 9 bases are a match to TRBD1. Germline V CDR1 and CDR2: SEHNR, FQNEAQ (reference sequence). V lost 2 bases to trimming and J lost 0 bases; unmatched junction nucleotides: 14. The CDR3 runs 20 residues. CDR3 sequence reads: CASSLLTGGTTPGSGNTIYF. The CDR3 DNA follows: TGTGCCAGCAGCTTACTGACAGGGGGGACTACTCCCGGCTCTGGAAACACCATATATTTT.

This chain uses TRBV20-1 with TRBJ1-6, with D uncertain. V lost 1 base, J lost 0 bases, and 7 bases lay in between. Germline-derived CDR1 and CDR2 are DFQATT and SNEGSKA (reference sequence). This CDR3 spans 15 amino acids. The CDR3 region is CSARGALSYNSPLHF. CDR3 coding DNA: TGCAGTGCTAGAGGGGCCCTCTCCTATAATTCACCCCTCCACTTT.

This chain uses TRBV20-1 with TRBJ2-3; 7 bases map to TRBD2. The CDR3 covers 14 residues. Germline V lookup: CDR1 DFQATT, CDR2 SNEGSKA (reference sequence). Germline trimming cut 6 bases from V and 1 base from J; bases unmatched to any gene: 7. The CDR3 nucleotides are TGCAGTGCAAAGACTAGCAGACGCACAGATACGCAGTATTTT. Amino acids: CSAKTSRRTDTQYF.

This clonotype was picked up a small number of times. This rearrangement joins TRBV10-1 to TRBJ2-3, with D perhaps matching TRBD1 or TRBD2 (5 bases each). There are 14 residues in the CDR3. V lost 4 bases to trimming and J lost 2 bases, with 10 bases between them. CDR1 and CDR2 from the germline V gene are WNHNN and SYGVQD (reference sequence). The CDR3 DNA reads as TGCGCCAGCAGTGGAGCGGACAACACAGATACGCAGTATTTT. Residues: CASSGADNTDTQYF.

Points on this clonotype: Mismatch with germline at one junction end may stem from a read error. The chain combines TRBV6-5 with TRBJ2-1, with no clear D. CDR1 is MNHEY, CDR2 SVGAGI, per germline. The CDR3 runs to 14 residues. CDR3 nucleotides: TGTGCCGGCAGGAAAGACGGTTCTTACAATGAGCAGTTCTTC. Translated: CAGRKDGSYNEQFF.

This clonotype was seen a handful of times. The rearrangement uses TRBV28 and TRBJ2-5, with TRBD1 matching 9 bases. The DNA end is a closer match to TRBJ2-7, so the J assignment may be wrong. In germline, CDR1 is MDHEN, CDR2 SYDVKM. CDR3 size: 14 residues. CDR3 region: CASSSGQGLREQYF. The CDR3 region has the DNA TGTGCCAGCAGTTCGGGACAGGGACTACGCGAGCAGTACTTC.

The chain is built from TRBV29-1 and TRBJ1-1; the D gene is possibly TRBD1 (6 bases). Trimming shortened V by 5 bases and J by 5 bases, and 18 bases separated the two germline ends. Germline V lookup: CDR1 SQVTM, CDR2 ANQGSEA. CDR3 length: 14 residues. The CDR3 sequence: CSVPGTTVVTEAFF. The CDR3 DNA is TGCAGCGTTCCTGGGACAACCGTGGTGACTGAAGCTTTCTTT.

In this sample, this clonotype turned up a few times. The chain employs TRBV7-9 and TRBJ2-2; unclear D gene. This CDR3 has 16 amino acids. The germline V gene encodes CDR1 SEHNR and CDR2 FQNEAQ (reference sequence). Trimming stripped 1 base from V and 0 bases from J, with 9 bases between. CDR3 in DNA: TGTGCCAGCAGCTTAGTCAGGTTCGCGAACACCGGGGAGCTGTTTTTT. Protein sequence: CASSLVRFANTGELFF.

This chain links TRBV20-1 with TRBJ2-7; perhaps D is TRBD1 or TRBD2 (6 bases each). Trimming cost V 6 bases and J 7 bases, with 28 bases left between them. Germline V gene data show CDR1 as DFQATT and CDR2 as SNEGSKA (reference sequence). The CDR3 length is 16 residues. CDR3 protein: CSALWGGQPLGEEQYF. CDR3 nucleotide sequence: TGCAGTGCCCTATGGGGAGGACAGCCCCTTGGAGAGGAGCAGTACTTC.

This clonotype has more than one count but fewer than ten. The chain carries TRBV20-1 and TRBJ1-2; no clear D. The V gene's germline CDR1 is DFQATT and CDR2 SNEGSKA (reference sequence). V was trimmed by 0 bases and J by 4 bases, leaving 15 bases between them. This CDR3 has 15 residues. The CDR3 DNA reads TGCAGTGCTAGAGATCTGTCGGGAGGCTCCTATGGCTACACCTTC. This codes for CSARDLSGGSYGYTF.

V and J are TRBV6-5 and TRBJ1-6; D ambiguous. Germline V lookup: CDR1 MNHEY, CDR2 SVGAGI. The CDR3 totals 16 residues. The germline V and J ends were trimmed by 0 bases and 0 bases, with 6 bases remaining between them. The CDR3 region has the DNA TGTGCCAGCAGTTACTCCAGGAGCTCCTATAATTCACCCCTCCACTTT. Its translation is CASSYSRSSYNSPLHF.

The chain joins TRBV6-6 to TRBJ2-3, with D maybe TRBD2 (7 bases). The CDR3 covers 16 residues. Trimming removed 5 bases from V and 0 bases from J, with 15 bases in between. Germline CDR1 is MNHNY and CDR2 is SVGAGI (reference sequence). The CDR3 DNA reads TGTGCCAGCAGTCCCCTTGGGGGGGCGAGCACAGATACGCAGTATTTT. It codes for CASSPLGGASTDTQYF.

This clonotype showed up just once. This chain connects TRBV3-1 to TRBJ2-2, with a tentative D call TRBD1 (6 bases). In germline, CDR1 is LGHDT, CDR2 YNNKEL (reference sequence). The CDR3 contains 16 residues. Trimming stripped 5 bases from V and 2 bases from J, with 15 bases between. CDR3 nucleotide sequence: TGTGCCAGCAGCGATACAGGGCGACTAAACACCGGGGAGCTGTTTTTT. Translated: CASSDTGRLNTGELFF. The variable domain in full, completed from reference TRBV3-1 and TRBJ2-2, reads DTAVSQTPKYLVTQMGNDKSIKCEQNLGHDTMYWYKQDSKKFLKIMFSYNNKELIINETVPNRFSPKSPDKAHLNLHINSLELGDSAVYFCASSDTGRLNTGELFFGEGSRLTVL.

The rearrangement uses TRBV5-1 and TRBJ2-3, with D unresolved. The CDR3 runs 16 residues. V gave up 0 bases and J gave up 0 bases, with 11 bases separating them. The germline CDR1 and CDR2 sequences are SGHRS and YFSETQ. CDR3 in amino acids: CASSLGDFTSTDTQYF. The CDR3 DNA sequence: TGCGCCAGCAGCTTGGGGGATTTTACCAGCACAGATACGCAGTATTTT.